This T cell receptor beta chain emerged from a study of post-analysis software for immune sequencing data. Across the study: Disease trajectories encompassed relapsing-remitting, secondary progressive and progressive-relapsing multiple sclerosis. Findings and limits, study-wide: F-measure co-clustering was strong for batch-matched samples. Patients carried several TRBV segments more frequently than controls did, and TRBV5-6, TRBV5-1 and TRBV20-1 were among them.

The authors incorporated unique molecular identifiers into the TCR beta cDNA libraries. It was from about 1 to 10 million T cells that about 540,000 cDNA molecules came. TCRdb fed the PCR reads into MiXCR, producing one record per CDR3 protein. This table has 650,000 to 850,000 distinct CDR3 sequences, roughly 58% appearing once. As concerns this clonotype: The antigen is unknown.

The germline V gene encodes CDR1 SGDLS and CDR2 YYNGEE. This CDR3 is built from 13 residues. V was pared by 10 bases and J by 6 bases, with 12 bases of the junction left unmatched. The J gene is TRBJ1-2, the V gene TRBV9, with TRBD1 identical over 7 bases. The specimen was blood. This clonotype was obtained from a girl aged 10 to 17 with multiple sclerosis. The CDR3 DNA is TGTGCCGAAAAGACAGGGCCAAAGGATGGCTACACCTTC. Translated: CAEKTGPKDGYTF.